This T cell receptor beta chain came from a study of B cell selection in AIRE deficiency. General study points: Patient Tconv cells held about 31% of Treg sequences shared by healthy donors.

The sorted conventional CD4 T cells were gated as CD4+CD127+. Remarks on this clone: The antigen is undetermined.

The CDR3 loop spans 15 amino acids. V was shortened by 1 base and J by 3 bases, with 10 bases between the two germline ends. The germline V gene has CDR1 LGHNA and CDR2 YNFKEQ. Per the study methods: Conventional T cell pools: about 11x10^4 distinct patient, 13.4x10^4 donor TCRbeta sequences. Here immunoSEQ multiplex PCR was the method, and the copy in TCRdb shows in-frame clones only, minus some. The V and J calls and clone size come from that table; D and trimming were worked out from the DNA. The sample contains under 25,000 clones, about 96% of which appear only once. The TCR was taken from a human donor with AIRE deficiency. The chain recombines TRBV4-2 with TRBJ2-1; D is perhaps TRBD2 (6 bases). The sequencing input was conventional CD4+ T cells sorted from PBMCs. CDR3 region: CASSQGGAGYNEQFF. The CDR3 region has the DNA TGTGCCAGCAGCCAAGGCGGGGCGGGCTACAATGAGCAGTTCTTC.